This section outlines one T cell receptor beta chain sequence together with its context. What it binds is unknown. This sample's treatment: approximately 9-day PBMC culture with coronavirus spike peptide pools or control peptides (ViraFEST assay). ViraFEST expanded antigen-specific T cells with peptide pools, then sequenced TCRs. The CDR3 spans 19 residues. Losses at the gene ends were 0 bases for V and 2 bases for J; bases not matched to a gene: 10. CDR1 and CDR2 (germline): SGHTS, YDEGEE. The data were obtained in a study of vaccination and CD4 T cells after COVID-19. With the Oncomine TCR Beta short-read assay, DNA from cultured CD4+ T cells was sequenced. TCRdb redid the calling of the PCR reads with MiXCR, one entry per CDR3 protein. The sample lists some 15,000 distinct CDR3 sequences, approximately 57% occurring once.

The receptor was isolated from a human donor who had recovered from COVID-19. J is TRBJ2-2 and V is TRBV5-8; TRBD1 matches 10 bases. Sequencing was performed on CD4+ T cells from blood, cultured in vitro. The CDR3 protein is CASSLGQGAWGLNTGELFF. The CDR3 coding sequence is TGTGCCAGCAGCTTGGGACAGGGGGCGTGGGGACTTAACACCGGGGAGCTGTTTTTT.